This T cell receptor (beta chain) was profiled in a study of Graves' ophthalmopathy and Graves' hyperthyroidism. Per germline, CDR1 SGHTA and CDR2 FQGTGA. The CDR3 covers 13 residues. Trimming removed 4 bases from V and 7 bases from J, with 13 bases in between. Using RNA transcripts, the TCR beta CDR3 regions were amplified. A first-round RT-PCR used HTBI primers, followed by a second-round multiplex PCR. MiXCR, applied by TCRdb to the multiplex PCR reads, yields one record per CDR3 protein. This sample has about 600,000 distinct CDR3 sequences; about two fifths occur once, and the top ten carry roughly 4%. This clonotype occurred many times.

This clonotype originated in an adult man with Graves' hyperthyroidism. The chain joins TRBV7-3 to TRBJ2-5; D tentatively fits TRBD1 or TRBD2 (5 bases each). The sequenced sample consisted of peripheral blood or thyroid tissue (not recorded which). The CDR3 is CASSSDYGGTQYF. The CDR3 DNA reads TGTGCCAGCAGCTCAGACTATGGGGGGACCCAGTACTTC.